The 29 T cell receptor beta chains presented below share a single source sample, sequenced in a study of CD8+ T cells in alopecia areata. The treatment here: oral pan-JAK inhibitor, 5-10 mg twice daily. RNA extraction was followed by reverse transcription into cDNA, which acted as the sequencing template. Method: immunoSEQ multiplex PCR; TCRdb's copy keeps in-frame clones and lacks some. The table records 150,000 to 200,000 clones, around three fifths of them present only once. The source was CD4+ T cells sorted from blood, collected at week 24, from a patient treated with tofacitinib. These receptors were taken from a human donor with alopecia areata.

The genes are TRBV30 and TRBJ2-3; 12 bases match TRBD2. CDR3 length: 15 residues. CDR1 is GTSNPN, CDR2 SVGIG, per germline (reference sequence). V shed 0 bases and J 5 bases; nucleotides not matched to a gene: 3. The CDR3 bases are TGTGCCTGGAGTGTACTAGCGGGGGGAGGAGATACGCAGTATTTT. Translating gives CAWSVLAGGGDTQYF.

Only a few counts were recorded for this clone. The V and J genes are TRBV30 and TRBJ1-2; no reliable D call. The CDR3 runs to 11 residues. V lost 1 base, J lost 5 bases, and 5 bases lay in between. Germline values: CDR1 GTSNPN, CDR2 SVGIG (reference sequence). CDR3 nucleotides: TGTGCCTGGAGTGCACCTTATGGCTACACCTTC. Translation: CAWSAPYGYTF.

This clone was seen only a few times. The CDR3, as DNA: TGTGCCTGGAGCCTCACCCGGACAGGTGAATACACCTTC. Translated: CAWSLTRTGEYTF. The J gene is TRBJ1-2, the V gene TRBV30; 7 bases line up with TRBD1. V lost 3 bases to trimming and J lost 11 bases; unmatched junction nucleotides: 12. This CDR3 is built from 13 residues. Germline-derived CDR1 and CDR2 are GTSNPN and SVGIG (reference sequence).

The sample holds many counts of this clone. This rearrangement joins TRBV12-5 to TRBJ1-6; unclear D gene. The CDR3 is made up of 12 amino acids. V dropped 8 bases and J dropped 5 bases, with 7 bases sitting between them. The V gene's germline CDR1 is LGHNT and CDR2 FRNRAP. As DNA, the CDR3 is TGTGCTAGTTGTGGGGATAATTCACCCCTCCACTTT. Protein sequence: CASCGDNSPLHF.

J is TRBJ1-6 and V is TRBV4-3, with no clear D. V was trimmed by 0 bases and J by 7 bases, leaving 7 bases between them. Germline CDR1 reads LGHNA; CDR2 reads YSLEER. The CDR3 length is 14 residues. The DNA of the CDR3 is TGCGCCAGCAGCCAAGAGGCCGCAAATTCACCCCTCCACTTT. Its protein product is CASSQEAANSPLHF.

Only a few counts were recorded for this clone. This rearrangement joins TRBV4-1 to TRBJ2-2, with TRBD1 matching 7 bases. The CDR3 is made up of 17 amino acids. CDR1 is MGHRA, CDR2 YSYEKL, per germline. Trimming removed 3 bases from V and 0 bases from J; junction bases left unmatched: 7. As DNA, the CDR3 is TGCGCCAGCAGCCAGGGCCGGGACAGCGCGAACACCGGGGAGCTGTTTTTT. As protein: CASSQGRDSANTGELFF.

The chain is built from TRBV7-2 and TRBJ2-3, with TRBD1 matching 7 bases. This CDR3 region has 15 residues. CDR1 and CDR2 from the germline V gene are SGHTA and FQGNSA. Trimming cost V 1 base and J 11 bases; bases outside gene matches: 12. CDR3 loop: CASSLGPVPGQLQYF. CDR3 in DNA: TGTGCCAGCAGCTTAGGCCCCGTTCCGGGACAGTTGCAGTATTTT.

V is TRBV7-9 and J is TRBJ1-1; D uncertain. V shed 5 bases and J shed 1 base, with 8 bases lying between them. From germline, CDR1 is SEHNR and CDR2 FQNEAQ (reference sequence). The CDR3 covers 13 residues. The CDR3 nucleotides read TGTGCCAGCAGCATACGAGCGAACACTGAAGCTTTCTTT. Protein: CASSIRANTEAFF.

The J gene is TRBJ2-7, the V gene TRBV5-1, with TRBD1 matching over 10 bases. Germline V gene lookup returns CDR1 SGHRS and CDR2 YFSETQ. V shed 4 bases, J shed 6 bases, and the junction held 10 bases outside the gene matches. CDR3 size: 15 residues. CDR3 region: CASSTRDRGIIEQYF. The CDR3 bases are TGCGCCAGCAGCACCCGGGACAGGGGCATCATCGAGCAGTACTTC.

This chain connects TRBV5-1 to TRBJ2-3; the D gene is possibly TRBD2 (5 bases). V lost 4 bases, J lost 3 bases, and 18 bases lay in between. The CDR3 runs 16 residues. CDR1 and CDR2 (germline): SGHRS, YFSETQ. In nucleotides, the CDR3 is TGCGCCAGCAGCCCACACGGACTCCGAACGACAGATACGCAGTATTTT. Its protein is CASSPHGLRTTDTQYF.

The sample holds a few counts of this clone. The chain employs TRBV5-4 and TRBJ2-7, with D unclear. With 3 bases removed from V and 0 bases from J, the gap between germline ends came to 10 bases. Germline CDR1 SGHNT, CDR2 YYREEE (reference sequence). This CDR3 contains 14 residues. For the CDR3, the DNA is TGTGCCAGCAGCTCCCGGACGGACTCCTACGAGCAGTACTTC. Translation gives CASSSRTDSYEQYF.

The genes are TRBV6-5 and TRBJ1-5; TRBD1 matches 9 bases. The CDR3 sequence is 15 residues long. The trim removed 6 bases at V and 4 bases at J, leaving 7 bases unmatched. CDR1 and CDR2 from the germline V gene are MNHEY and SVGAGI. The CDR3 DNA reads as TGTGCCAGCAGGCAACTGGGACAGGGAAATCAGCCCCAGCATTTT. This encodes CASRQLGQGNQPQHF.

V and J are TRBV5-6 and TRBJ2-2, with TRBD2 matching over 7 bases. V lost 3 bases to trimming and J lost 3 bases; unmatched junction nucleotides: 5. CDR3 length: 15 residues. Looked up from germline, CDR1 is SGHDT and CDR2 is YYEEEE. The CDR3 sequence is CASSSPSGYTGELFF. CDR3 in DNA: TGTGCCAGCAGCTCCCCTAGCGGATACACCGGGGAGCTGTTTTTT.

V usage is TRBV29-1 and J usage is TRBJ2-6; the D gene is possibly TRBD1 (7 bases). V lost 1 base and J lost 4, with 17 bases in between. This CDR3 has 17 amino acids. In germline, CDR1 is SQVTM, CDR2 ANQGSEA. CDR3 protein: CSVEGGGGLYGANVLTF. The CDR3 DNA reads as TGCAGCGTTGAAGGAGGGGGCGGACTATACGGGGCCAACGTCCTGACTTTC.

A few counts support this clone. The chain has TRBV9 and TRBJ1-6, with a tentative D call TRBD1 (5 bases). The CDR3 is 15 amino acids. Looked up from germline, CDR1 is SGDLS and CDR2 is YYNGEE. Trimming stripped 3 bases from V and 6 bases from J, with 13 bases between. This chain's CDR3 is CASSAAGTGNSPLHF. The CDR3 coding sequence is TGTGCCAGCAGCGCCGCCGGGACGGGTAATTCACCCCTCCACTTT. The complete variable domain, with remaining parts taken from reference TRBV9 and TRBJ1-6, reads DSGVTQTPKHLITATGQRVTLRCSPRSGDLSVYWYQQSLDQGLQFLIQYYNGEERAKGNILERFSAQQFPDLHSELNLSSLELGDSALYFCASSAAGTGNSPLHFGNGTRLTVT.

The V call is TRBV5-6, the J call TRBJ1-2, with D tentatively TRBD1 (5 bases). The V gene's germline CDR1 is SGHDT and CDR2 YYEEEE. The CDR3 length is 13 residues. Trimming left V 2 bases short and J 6 bases short, with 11 bases between. In nucleotides, the CDR3 is TGTGCCAGCAGCTTATCGCAGGGTGATGGCTACACCTTC. Amino acids: CASSLSQGDGYTF.

The CDR3 spells CAWSPTLLKEYGYTF. In DNA, the CDR3 is TGTGCCTGGAGCCCTACACTTCTCAAGGAGTATGGCTACACCTTC. V is TRBV30 and J is TRBJ1-2, with no clear D. From germline, CDR1 is GTSNPN and CDR2 SVGIG (reference sequence). The germline V and J ends were trimmed by 3 bases and 5 bases, with 19 bases remaining between them. The CDR3 is made up of 15 amino acids.

The rearrangement links TRBV29-1 to TRBJ2-1; D uncertain. Germline V gene data show CDR1 as SQVTM and CDR2 as ANQGSEA. The CDR3 has 14 amino acids. Trimming removed 4 bases at V and 4 bases at J, with 14 bases between. The CDR3: CSVGGRANYNEQFF. For the CDR3, the DNA is TGCAGCGTTGGAGGCAGAGCGAATTACAATGAGCAGTTCTTC.

This clone was observed a handful of times. CDR3: CASSADRVSDTQYF. The DNA for the CDR3 is TGTGCCAGCAGTGCTGACAGGGTGTCAGATACGCAGTATTTT. The J gene is TRBJ2-3, the V gene TRBV6-5, with 7 nucleotides matching TRBD1. The V and J ends lost 5 bases and 4 bases, in that order; junction bases with no gene match: 6. The CDR3 runs 14 residues. Germline CDR1 is MNHEY and CDR2 is SVGAGI.

This clone was detected once. The chain is built from TRBV2 and TRBJ1-2; 7 bases fit TRBD1. Germline loops: CDR1 SNHLY, CDR2 FYNNEI. J was trimmed by 2 bases and V by 6 bases; bases with no gene match: 9. The length of the CDR3 is 15 residues. This chain's CDR3 is CASRIGQATNYGYTF. CDR3 DNA sequence: TGTGCCAGCAGAATAGGACAGGCCACAAACTATGGCTACACCTTC.

This clone was detected only a few times. This chain uses TRBV6-6 with TRBJ1-1, with a possible D match to TRBD1 (5 bases). The CDR3 runs 14 residues. Trimming removed 6 bases at V and 1 base at J, with 12 bases between. Looked up from germline, CDR1 is MNHNY and CDR2 is SVGAGI (reference sequence). CDR3 amino acids: CASSPFGTNTEAFF. CDR3 DNA sequence: TGTGCCAGCAGCCCTTTCGGGACGAACACTGAAGCTTTCTTT.

The chain couples TRBV13 to TRBJ2-7; a weak D match, TRBD2 (5 bases). Germline CDR1 is PRHDT and CDR2 is FYEKMQ (reference sequence). CDR3 length: 12 amino acids. V was cut by 8 bases and J by 2 bases, with 10 bases left in between. The CDR3 coding sequence is TGTGCCAGCGGAACTAGGGCCTACGAGCAGTACTTC. This encodes CASGTRAYEQYF.

The chain carries TRBV4-1 and TRBJ2-3; 7 positions agree with TRBD1. V lost 4 bases to trimming and J lost 6 bases; unmatched junction nucleotides: 19. In germline, CDR1 is MGHRA, CDR2 YSYEKL. The CDR3 totals 18 residues. The CDR3 nucleotides are TGCGCCAGCAGCCGACCTCTGGGAGAGGGGGCGGTGGGGGATACGCAGTATTTT. Translation: CASSRPLGEGAVGDTQYF.

J is TRBJ1-2 and V is TRBV4-2; D perhaps matches TRBD1 (5 bases). Trimming shortened V by 0 bases and J by 7 bases, and 18 bases separated the two germline ends. The CDR3 loop spans 16 amino acids. From germline, CDR1 is LGHNA and CDR2 YNFKEQ. In nucleotides, the CDR3 is TGTGCCAGCAGCCAAGACCAACGTGTTGGGGCTCTTGGCTACACCTTC. It codes for CASSQDQRVGALGYTF.

This clone was detected only once. The rearrangement links TRBV7-2 to TRBJ2-7, with D perhaps matching TRBD2 (5 bases). CDR3 size: 14 residues. Germline CDR1 is SGHTA and CDR2 is FQGNSA. Trimming removed 3 bases at V and 0 bases at J, with 9 bases between. CDR3 DNA: TGTGCCAGCAGCTTCGATGGGAGCTCCTACGAGCAGTACTTC. Encoded protein: CASSFDGSSYEQYF.

The chain links TRBV6-6 to TRBJ2-2; D possibly corresponds to TRBD1 (6 bases). The V gene's germline CDR1 is MNHNY and CDR2 SVGAGI (reference sequence). Deletions cut 4 bases from V and 4 bases from J, with 10 bases between. The CDR3 is 14 residues long. The CDR3 nucleotides are TGTGCCAGCAGTTTGCCAGGGGCCACCGGGGAGCTGTTTTTT. It codes for CASSLPGATGELFF.

In this sample, this clone turned up once. This sequence joins TRBV4-3 and TRBJ2-5, with 8 bases matching TRBD1. Per germline, CDR1 LGHNA and CDR2 YSLEER. Germline trimming cut 1 base from V and 2 bases from J; bases unmatched to any gene: 0. The CDR3 sequence is 14 residues long. In nucleotides, the CDR3 is TGCGCCAGCAGCCAAGGGACAGGGCAAGAGACCCAGTACTTC. The encoded protein is CASSQGTGQETQYF.

The chain is built from TRBV4-1 and TRBJ2-2; 9 nucleotides line up with TRBD1. Germline V gene data show CDR1 as MGHRA and CDR2 as YSYEKL. The CDR3 sequence is 15 residues long. With V trimmed by 4 bases and J by 5 bases, 5 bases remained unmatched. This CDR3 is CASSPLDRGTGELFF. The CDR3 nucleotides read TGCGCCAGCAGCCCGCTGGACAGGGGTACCGGGGAGCTGTTTTTT.

The chain is built from TRBV19 and TRBJ2-2; unclear D gene. Germline V lookup: CDR1 LNHDA, CDR2 SQIVND (reference sequence). This CDR3 is built from 16 residues. With 2 bases removed from V and 4 bases from J, the gap between germline ends came to 14 bases. CDR3 region: CASSINAGFPTGELFF. CDR3 sequence (DNA): TGTGCCAGTAGTATAAACGCAGGATTTCCCACCGGGGAGCTGTTTTTT.